This T cell receptor (beta chain) was recovered during a study of graft-versus-host responses after intestinal transplantation. Whole-study context: Induction using anti-thymocyte globulin, followed by tacrolimus and steroids for roughly 3 years, was given to all recipients.

TCRdb's copy holds only in-frame clones and misses some; the assay was immunoSEQ multiplex PCR. The sample contains about 93,000 clones, about 93% of which appear only once. Broader study findings: Present in recipient marrow, GvH clones included some that appeared first in ileum or blood. Early HvG declines after transplant were associated with peak circulating GvH clone levels.

V was clipped by 3 bases and J by 0 bases, with 8 bases between them. The CDR3 runs 15 residues. Looked up from germline, CDR1 is LNHDA and CDR2 is SQIVND (reference sequence). As concerns this clone: Antigen unknown.

Sequences were derived from unstimulated CD8+ T cells sorted from spleen or lymph node cells, sampled before intestinal transplant. The gene calls are TRBV19 and TRBJ1-4; TRBD1 is a possible D gene (5 bases). The TCR was taken from a human donor who received an intestinal transplant. CDR3 sequence reads: CASSIGGATNEKLFF. The CDR3 DNA reads TGTGCCAGTAGTATTGGGGGGGCAACTAATGAAAAACTGTTTTTT.